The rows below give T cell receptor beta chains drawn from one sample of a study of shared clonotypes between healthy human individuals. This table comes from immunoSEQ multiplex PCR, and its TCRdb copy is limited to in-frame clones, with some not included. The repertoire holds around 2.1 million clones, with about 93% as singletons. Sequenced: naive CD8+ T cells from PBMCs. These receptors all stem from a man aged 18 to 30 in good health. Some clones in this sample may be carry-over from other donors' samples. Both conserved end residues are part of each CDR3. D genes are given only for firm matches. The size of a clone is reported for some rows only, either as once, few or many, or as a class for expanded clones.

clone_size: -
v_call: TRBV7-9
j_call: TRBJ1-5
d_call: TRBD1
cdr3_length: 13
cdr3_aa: CASSRDRGQPQHF
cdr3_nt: TGTGCCAGCAGCAGAGACAGGGGTCAGCCCCAGCATTTT

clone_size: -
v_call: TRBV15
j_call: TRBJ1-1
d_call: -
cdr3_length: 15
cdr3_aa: CATSRDRVGVLEAFF
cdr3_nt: TGTGCCACCAGCAGAGATCGGGTCGGGGTGCTGGAAGCTTTCTTT

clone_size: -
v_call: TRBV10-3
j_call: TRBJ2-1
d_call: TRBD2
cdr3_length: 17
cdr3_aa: CAIGGERTSGAYNEQFF
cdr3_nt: TGTGCCATCGGAGGAGAGCGGACTAGCGGGGCCTACAATGAGCAGTTCTTC

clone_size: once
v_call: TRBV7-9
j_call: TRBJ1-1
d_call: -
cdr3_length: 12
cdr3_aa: CASTSTVTEAFF
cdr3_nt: TGTGCCAGCACGTCAACGGTAACTGAAGCTTTCTTT

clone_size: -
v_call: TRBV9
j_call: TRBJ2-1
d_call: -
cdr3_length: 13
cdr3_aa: CASGPGGGDEQFF
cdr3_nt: TGTGCCAGCGGACCCGGGGGCGGGGATGAGCAGTTCTTC

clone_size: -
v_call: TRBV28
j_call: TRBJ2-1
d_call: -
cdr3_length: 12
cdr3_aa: CASTSFYNEQFF
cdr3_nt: TGTGCCAGCACCAGCTTCTACAATGAGCAGTTCTTC

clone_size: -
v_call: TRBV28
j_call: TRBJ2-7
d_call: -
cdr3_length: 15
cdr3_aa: CASSFPRYGDYEQYF
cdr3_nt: TGTGCCAGCAGTTTCCCTCGATATGGGGACTACGAGCAGTACTTC

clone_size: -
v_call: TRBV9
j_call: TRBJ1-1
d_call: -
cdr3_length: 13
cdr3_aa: CASSVGGGGEAFF
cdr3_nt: TGTGCCAGCAGCGTAGGTGGGGGAGGTGAAGCTTTCTTT

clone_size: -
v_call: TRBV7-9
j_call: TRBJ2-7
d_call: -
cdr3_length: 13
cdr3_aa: CASSPQGYYEQYF
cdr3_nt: TGTGCCAGCAGCCCTCAAGGTTACTACGAGCAGTACTTC

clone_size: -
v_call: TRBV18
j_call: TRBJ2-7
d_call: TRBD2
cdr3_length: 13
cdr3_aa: CASSPPSGLTEYF
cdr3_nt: TGTGCCAGCTCACCACCGTCGGGACTAACGGAGTACTTC

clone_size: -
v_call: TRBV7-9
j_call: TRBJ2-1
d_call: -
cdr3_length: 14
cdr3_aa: CASSPAGGVDEQFF
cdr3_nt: TGTGCCAGCAGCCCGGCCGGTGGGGTCGATGAGCAGTTCTTC

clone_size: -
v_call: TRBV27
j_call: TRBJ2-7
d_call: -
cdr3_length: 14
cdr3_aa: CASTLTGSSYEQYF
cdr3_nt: TGTGCCAGCACCCTGACTGGCAGCTCCTACGAGCAGTACTTC

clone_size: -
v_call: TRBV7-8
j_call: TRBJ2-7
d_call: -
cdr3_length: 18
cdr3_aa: CASSLESTGDGQAYEQYF
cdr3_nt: TGTGCCAGCAGCTTAGAGTCGACGGGGGATGGACAGGCCTACGAGCAGTACTTC

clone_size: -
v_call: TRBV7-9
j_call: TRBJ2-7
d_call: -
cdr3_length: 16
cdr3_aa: CASSSNQDRDRYEQYF
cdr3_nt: TGTGCCAGCAGCTCCAATCAAGACCGGGACCGCTACGAGCAGTACTTC

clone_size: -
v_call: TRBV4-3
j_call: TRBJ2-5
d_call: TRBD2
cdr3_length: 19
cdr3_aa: CASSQDSPPSLAGEETQYF
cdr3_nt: TGCGCCAGCAGCCAAGATTCCCCCCCCTCTCTAGCGGGCGAGGAGACCCAGTACTTC

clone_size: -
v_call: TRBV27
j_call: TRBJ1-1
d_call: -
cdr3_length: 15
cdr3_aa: CASSLPGGEGTEAFF
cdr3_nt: TGTGCCAGCAGTCTCCCGGGAGGGGAGGGCACTGAAGCTTTCTTT

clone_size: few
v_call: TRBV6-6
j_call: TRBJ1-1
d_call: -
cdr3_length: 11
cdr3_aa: CASSVTGEAFF
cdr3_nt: TGTGCCAGCAGTGTCACGGGAGAAGCTTTCTTT

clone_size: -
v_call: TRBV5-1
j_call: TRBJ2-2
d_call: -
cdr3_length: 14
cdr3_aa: CASSQAWATGELFF
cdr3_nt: TGCGCCAGCAGCCAAGCCTGGGCCACCGGGGAGCTGTTTTTT

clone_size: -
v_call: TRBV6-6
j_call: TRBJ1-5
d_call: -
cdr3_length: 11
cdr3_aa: CASTDNQPQHF
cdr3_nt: TGTGCCAGCACGGACAATCAGCCCCAGCATTTT

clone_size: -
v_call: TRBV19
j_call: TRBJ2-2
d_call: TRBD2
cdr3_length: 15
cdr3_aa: CAADSGRPNTGELFF
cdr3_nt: TGTGCGGCGGATAGCGGGAGGCCAAACACCGGGGAGCTGTTTTTT

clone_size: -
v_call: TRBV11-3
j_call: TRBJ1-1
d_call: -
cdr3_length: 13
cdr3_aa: CASSFGVISEAFF
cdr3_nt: TGTGCCAGCAGCTTCGGGGTAATTAGTGAAGCTTTCTTT

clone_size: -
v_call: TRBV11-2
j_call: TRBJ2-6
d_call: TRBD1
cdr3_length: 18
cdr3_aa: CASSPYRGRLSGANVLTF
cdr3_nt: TGTGCCAGCAGCCCATACAGGGGTCGGCTCTCTGGGGCCAACGTCCTGACTTTC

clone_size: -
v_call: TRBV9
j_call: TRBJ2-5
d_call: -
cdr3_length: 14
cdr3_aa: CASSAVGGEETQYF
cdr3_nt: TGTGCCAGCAGCGCGGTGGGGGGAGAGGAGACCCAGTACTTC

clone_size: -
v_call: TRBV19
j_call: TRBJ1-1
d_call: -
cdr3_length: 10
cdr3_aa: CATRDYEAFF
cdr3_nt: TGTGCCACCCGGGACTATGAAGCTTTCTTT

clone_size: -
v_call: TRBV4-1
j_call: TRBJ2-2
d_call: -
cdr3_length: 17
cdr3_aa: CASSQAPSFGNTGELFF
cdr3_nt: TGCGCCAGCAGCCAAGCCCCTTCTTTTGGGAACACCGGGGAGCTGTTTTTT

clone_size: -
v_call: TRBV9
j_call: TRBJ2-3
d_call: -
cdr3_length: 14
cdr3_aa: CASSVSGSTDTQYF
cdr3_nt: TGTGCCAGCAGCGTAAGCGGATCCACAGATACGCAGTATTTT

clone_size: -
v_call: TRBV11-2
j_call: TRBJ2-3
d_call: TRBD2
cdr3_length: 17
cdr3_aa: CASSLGPGRDLTDTQYF
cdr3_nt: TGTGCCAGCAGCTTAGGCCCCGGGAGGGATCTCACAGATACGCAGTATTTT

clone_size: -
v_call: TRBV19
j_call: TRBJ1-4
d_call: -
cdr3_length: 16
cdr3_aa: CASSISVGLSNEKLFF
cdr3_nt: TGTGCCAGTAGTATTAGCGTCGGACTAAGTAATGAAAAACTGTTTTTT

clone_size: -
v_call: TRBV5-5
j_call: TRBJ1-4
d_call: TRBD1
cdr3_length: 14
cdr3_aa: CASSTGTGYEKLFF
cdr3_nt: TGTGCCAGCAGCACCGGGACAGGGTACGAAAAACTGTTTTTT

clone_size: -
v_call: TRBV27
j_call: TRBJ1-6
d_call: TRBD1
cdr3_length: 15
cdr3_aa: CASSLWYQGDSTLHF
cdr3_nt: TGTGCCAGCAGTTTATGGTACCAGGGGGATTCTACCCTCCACTTT

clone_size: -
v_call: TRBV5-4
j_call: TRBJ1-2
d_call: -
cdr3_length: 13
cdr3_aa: CASSLGVNYGYTF
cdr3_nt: TGTGCCAGCAGCTTGGGGGTGAACTATGGCTACACCTTC

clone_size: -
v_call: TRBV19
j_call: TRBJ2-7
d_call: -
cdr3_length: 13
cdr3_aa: CASSQEPHYEQYF
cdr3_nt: TGTGCCAGTAGTCAGGAACCTCACTACGAGCAGTACTTC

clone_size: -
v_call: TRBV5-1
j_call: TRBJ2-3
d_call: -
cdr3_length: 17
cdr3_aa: CASSLEGSSASTDTQYF
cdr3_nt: TGCGCCAGCAGCTTGGAAGGTTCGTCGGCCTCCACAGATACGCAGTATTTT